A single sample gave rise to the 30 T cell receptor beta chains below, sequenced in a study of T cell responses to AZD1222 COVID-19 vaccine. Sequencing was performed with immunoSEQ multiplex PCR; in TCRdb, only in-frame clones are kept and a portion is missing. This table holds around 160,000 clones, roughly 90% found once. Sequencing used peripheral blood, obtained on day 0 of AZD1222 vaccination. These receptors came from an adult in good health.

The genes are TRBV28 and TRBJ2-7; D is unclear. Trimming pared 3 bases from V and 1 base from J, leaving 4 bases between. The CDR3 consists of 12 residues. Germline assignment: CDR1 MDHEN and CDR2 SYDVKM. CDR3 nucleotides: TGTGCCAGCAGTTTCGGGTCCTACGAGCAGTACTTC. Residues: CASSFGSYEQYF.

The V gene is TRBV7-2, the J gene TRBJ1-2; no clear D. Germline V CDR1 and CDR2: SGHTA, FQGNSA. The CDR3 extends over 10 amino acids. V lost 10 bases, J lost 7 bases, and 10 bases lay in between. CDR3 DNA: TGTGCCACCTGGGGATTTGGCTACACCTTC. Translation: CATWGFGYTF. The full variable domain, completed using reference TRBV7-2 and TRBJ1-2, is GAGVSQSPSNKVTEKGKDVELRCDPISGHTALYWYRQSLGQGLEFLIYFQGNSAPDKSGLPSDRFSAERTGGSVSTLTIQRTQQEDSAVYLCATWGFGYTFGSGTRLTVV.

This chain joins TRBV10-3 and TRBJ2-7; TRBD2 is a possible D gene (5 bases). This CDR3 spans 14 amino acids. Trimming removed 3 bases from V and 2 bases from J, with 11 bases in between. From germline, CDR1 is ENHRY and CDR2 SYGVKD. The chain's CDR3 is CAISEPSGTYEQYF. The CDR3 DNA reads TGTGCCATCAGTGAACCGAGCGGAACCTACGAGCAGTACTTC.

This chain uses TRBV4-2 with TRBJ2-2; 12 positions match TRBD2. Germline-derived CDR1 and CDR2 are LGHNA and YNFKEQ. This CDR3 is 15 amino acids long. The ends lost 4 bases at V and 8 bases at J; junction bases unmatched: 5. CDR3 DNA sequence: TGTGCCAGCAGCCCTCGACTAGCGGGAGCTGGGGAGCTGTTTTTT. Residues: CASSPRLAGAGELFF.

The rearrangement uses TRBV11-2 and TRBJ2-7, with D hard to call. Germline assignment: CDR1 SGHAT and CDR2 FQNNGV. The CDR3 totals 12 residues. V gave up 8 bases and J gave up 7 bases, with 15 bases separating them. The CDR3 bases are TGTGCCAGCGGGATCCAAAAGTTAGAGCAGTACTTC. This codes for CASGIQKLEQYF.

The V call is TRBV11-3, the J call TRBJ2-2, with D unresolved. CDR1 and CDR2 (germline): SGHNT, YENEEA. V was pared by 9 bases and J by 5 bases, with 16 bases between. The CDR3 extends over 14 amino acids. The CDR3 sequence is CASMAATRTGELFF. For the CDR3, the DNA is TGTGCCAGTATGGCGGCAACGCGGACCGGGGAGCTGTTTTTT. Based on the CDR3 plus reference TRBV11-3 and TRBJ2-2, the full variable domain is EAGVVQSPRYKIIEKKQPVAFWCNPISGHNTLYWYLQNLGQGPELLIRYENEEAVDDSQLPKDRFSAERLKGVDSTLKIQPAELGDSAVYLCASMAATRTGELFFGEGSRLTVL.

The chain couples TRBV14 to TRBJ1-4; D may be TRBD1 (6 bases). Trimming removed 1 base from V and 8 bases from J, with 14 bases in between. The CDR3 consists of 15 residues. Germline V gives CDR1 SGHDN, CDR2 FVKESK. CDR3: CASSQGAGVDEKLFF. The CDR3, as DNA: TGTGCCAGCAGCCAAGGGGCAGGGGTGGACGAAAAACTGTTTTTT.

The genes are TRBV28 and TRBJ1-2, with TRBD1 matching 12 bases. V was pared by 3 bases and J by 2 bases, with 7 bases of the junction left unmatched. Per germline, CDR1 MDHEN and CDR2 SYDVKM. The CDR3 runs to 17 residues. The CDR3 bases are TGTGCCAGCAGTTTTCCCGGGACAGGGGGCGCGAACTATGGCTACACCTTC. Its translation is CASSFPGTGGANYGYTF.

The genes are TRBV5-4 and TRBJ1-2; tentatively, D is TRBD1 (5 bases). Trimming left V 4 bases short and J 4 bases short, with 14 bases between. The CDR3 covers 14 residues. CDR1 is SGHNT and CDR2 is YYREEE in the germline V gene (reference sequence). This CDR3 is CASSRGGAGYGYTF. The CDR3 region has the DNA TGTGCCAGCAGCCGCGGAGGGGCGGGCTATGGCTACACCTTC.

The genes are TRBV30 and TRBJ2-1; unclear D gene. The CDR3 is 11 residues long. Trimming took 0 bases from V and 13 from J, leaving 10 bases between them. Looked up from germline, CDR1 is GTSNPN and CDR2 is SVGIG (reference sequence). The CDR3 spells CAWSVLLDQFF. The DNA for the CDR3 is TGTGCCTGGAGTGTATTGTTAGATCAGTTCTTC.

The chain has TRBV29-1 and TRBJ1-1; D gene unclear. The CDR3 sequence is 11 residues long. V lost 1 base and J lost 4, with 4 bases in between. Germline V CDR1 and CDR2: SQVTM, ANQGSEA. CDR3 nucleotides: TGCAGCGTTGAAGGGGTCACTGAAGCTTTCTTT. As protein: CSVEGVTEAFF.

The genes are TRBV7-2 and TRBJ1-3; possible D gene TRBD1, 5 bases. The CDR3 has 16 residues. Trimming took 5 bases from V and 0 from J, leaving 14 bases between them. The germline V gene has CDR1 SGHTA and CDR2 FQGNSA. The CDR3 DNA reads TGTGCCAGCAGCCCAATAGGGGTTGGCTCTGGAAACACCATATATTTT. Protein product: CASSPIGVGSGNTIYF.

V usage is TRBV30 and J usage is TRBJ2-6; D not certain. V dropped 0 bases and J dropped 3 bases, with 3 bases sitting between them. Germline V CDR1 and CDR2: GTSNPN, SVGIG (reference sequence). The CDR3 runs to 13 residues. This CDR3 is CAWSVGGANVLTF. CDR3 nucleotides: TGTGCCTGGAGTGTCGGTGGGGCCAACGTCCTGACTTTC. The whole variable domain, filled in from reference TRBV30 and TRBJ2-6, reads SQTIHQWPATLVQPVGSPLSLECTVEGTSNPNLYWYRQAAGRGLQLLFYSVGIGQISSEVPQNLSASRPQDRQFILSSKKLLLSDSGFYLCAWSVGGANVLTFGAGSRLTVL.

CDR3 amino acids: CASKGVSDTQYF. Written as DNA, the CDR3 is TGTGCCAGCAAGGGAGTTTCAGATACGCAGTATTTT. The V call is TRBV25-1, the J call TRBJ2-3, with D maybe TRBD2 (5 bases). The V and J ends lost 7 bases and 4 bases respectively, with 9 bases between them. CDR3 length equals 12 residues. The V gene's germline CDR1 is MGHDK and CDR2 SYGVNS.

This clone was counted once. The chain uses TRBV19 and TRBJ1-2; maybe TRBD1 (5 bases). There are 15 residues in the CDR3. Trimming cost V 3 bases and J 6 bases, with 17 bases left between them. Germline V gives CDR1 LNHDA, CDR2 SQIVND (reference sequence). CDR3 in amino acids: CASSMTGDPGDGYTF. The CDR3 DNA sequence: TGTGCCAGTAGTATGACGGGGGACCCGGGAGATGGCTACACCTTC.

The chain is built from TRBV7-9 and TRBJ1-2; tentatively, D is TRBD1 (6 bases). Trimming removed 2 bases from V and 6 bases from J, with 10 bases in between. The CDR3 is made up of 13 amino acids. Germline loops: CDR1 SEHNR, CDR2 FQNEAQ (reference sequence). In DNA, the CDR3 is TGTGCCAGCAGCTTAACCGGGGGCAATGGCTACACCTTC. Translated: CASSLTGGNGYTF.

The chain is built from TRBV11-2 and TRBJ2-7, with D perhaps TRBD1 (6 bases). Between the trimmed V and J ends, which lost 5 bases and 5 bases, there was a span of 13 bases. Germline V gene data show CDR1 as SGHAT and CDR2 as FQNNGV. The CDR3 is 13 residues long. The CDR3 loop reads CASSTGQTDEQYF. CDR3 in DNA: TGTGCCAGCAGCACCGGACAGACGGACGAGCAGTACTTC.

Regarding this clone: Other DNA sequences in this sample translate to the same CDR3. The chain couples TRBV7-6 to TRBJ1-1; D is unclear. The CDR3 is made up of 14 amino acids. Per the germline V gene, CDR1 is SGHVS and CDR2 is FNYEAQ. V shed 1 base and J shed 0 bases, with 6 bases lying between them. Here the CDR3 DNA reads TGTGCCAGCAGCTTAGGTGGGGTGAACACTGAAGCTTTCTTT. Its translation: CASSLGGVNTEAFF.

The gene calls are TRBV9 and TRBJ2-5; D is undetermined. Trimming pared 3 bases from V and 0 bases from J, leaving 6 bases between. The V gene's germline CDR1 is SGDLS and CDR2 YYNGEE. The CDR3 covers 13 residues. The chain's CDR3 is CASSAMYQETQYF. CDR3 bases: TGTGCCAGCAGCGCTATGTACCAAGAGACCCAGTACTTC.

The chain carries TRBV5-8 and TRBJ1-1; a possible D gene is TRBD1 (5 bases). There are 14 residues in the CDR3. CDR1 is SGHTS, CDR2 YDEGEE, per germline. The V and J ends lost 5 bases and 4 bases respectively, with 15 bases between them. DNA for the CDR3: TGTGCCAGCAGGGGGGGGACTTTGGGCACTGAAGCTTTCTTT. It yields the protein CASRGGTLGTEAFF.

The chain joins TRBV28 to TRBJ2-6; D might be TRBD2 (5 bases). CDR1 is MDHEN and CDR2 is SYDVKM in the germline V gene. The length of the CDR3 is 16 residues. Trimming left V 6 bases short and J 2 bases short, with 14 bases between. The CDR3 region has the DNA TGTGCCAGCAGCCAAGGCGGGTGGGCTGGGGCCAACGTCCTGACTTTC. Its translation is CASSQGGWAGANVLTF. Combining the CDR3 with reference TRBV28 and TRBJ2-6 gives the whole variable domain DVKVTQSSRYLVKRTGEKVFLECVQDMDHENMFWYRQDPGLGLRLIYFSYDVKMKEKGDIPEGYSVSREKKERFSLILESASTNQTSMYLCASSQGGWAGANVLTFGAGSRLTVL.

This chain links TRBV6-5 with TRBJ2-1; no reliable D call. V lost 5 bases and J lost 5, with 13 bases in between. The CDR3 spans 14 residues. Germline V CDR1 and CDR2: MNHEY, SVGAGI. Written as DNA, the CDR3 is TGTGCCAGCAGTCCTTCCTGGACCCACAATGAGCAGTTCTTC. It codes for CASSPSWTHNEQFF.

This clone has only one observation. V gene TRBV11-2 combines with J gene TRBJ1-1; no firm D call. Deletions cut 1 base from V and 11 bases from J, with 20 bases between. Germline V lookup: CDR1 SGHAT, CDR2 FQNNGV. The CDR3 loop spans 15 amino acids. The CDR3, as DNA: TGTGCCAGCAGCTTAGTAGATCAATCCCAATTTGGGGCTTTCTTT. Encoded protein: CASSLVDQSQFGAFF.

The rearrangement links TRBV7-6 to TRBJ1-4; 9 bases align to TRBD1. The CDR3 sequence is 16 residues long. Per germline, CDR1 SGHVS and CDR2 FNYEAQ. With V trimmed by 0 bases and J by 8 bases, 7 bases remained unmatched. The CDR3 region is CASSLAQQGAEEKLFF. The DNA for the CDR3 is TGTGCCAGCAGCTTAGCGCAACAGGGGGCAGAGGAAAAACTGTTTTTT.

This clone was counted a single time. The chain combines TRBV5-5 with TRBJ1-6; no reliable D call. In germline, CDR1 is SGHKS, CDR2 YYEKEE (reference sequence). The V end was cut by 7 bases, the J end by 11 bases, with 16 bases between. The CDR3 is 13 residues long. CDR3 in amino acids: CASGPLGSPPLHF. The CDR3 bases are TGTGCCAGCGGACCTTTGGGTTCTCCACCCCTCCACTTT.

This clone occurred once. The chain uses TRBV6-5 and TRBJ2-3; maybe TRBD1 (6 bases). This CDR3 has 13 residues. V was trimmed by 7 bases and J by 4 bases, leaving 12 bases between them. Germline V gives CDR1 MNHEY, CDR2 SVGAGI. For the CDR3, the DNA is TGTGCCAGCACCAGGGGCCCGGCAGATACGCAGTATTTT. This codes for CASTRGPADTQYF.

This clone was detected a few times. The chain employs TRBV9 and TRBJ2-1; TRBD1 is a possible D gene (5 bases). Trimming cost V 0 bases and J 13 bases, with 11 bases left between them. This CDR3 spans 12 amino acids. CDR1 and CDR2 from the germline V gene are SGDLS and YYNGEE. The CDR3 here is CASSVGAGSQFF. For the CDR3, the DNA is TGTGCCAGCAGCGTAGGGGCAGGGTCCCAGTTCTTC.

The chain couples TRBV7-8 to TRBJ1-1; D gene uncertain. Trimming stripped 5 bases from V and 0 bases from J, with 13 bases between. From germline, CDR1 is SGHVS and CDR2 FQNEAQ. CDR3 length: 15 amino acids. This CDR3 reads CASSPPVGVNTEAFF. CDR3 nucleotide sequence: TGTGCCAGCAGCCCCCCCGTCGGGGTGAACACTGAAGCTTTCTTT.

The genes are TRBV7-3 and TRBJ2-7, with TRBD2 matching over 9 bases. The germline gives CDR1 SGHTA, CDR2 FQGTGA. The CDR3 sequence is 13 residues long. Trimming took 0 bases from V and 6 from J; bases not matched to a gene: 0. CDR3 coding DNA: TGTGCCAGCAGCTTAACGCGGGGGGGCGAGCAGTACTTC. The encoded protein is CASSLTRGGEQYF.

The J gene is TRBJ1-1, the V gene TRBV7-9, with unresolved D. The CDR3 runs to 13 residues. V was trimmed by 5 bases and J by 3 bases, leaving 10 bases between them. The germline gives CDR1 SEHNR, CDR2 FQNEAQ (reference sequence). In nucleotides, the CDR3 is TGTGCCAGCAGCCTCCCCGGGTACACTGAAGCTTTCTTT. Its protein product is CASSLPGYTEAFF. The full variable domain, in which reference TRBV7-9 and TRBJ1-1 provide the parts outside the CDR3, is DTGVSQNPRHKITKRGQNVTFRCDPISEHNRLYWYRQTLGQGPEFLTYFQNEAQLEKSRLLSDRFSAERPKGSFSTLEIQRTEQGDSAMYLCASSLPGYTEAFFGQGTRLTVV.